This T cell receptor beta chain stems from a study of response to subunit inactivated influenza vaccine. Regarding the study as a whole: Authors suggested that a seasonal influenza vaccination recruits few new T cells each time.

Using its own MiXCR run on the RT-PCR reads, TCRdb lists one record per CDR3 protein. Of fewer than 600,000 distinct CDR3 sequences in the sample, approximately 7.8% are singletons; the top ten hold 13%. The CDR3 is 16 residues long. The V gene lost 3 bases and the J gene lost 9 bases, with 22 bases spanning the gap. Per germline, CDR1 SGHTA and CDR2 FQGNSA. As for this clonotype: Its specificity is unknown.

The sequencing here drew on PBMCs from blood, taken around 25 months after vaccination. The TCR was taken from a man aged 50-75 years who received an inactivated influenza vaccine. The rearrangement uses TRBV7-2 and TRBJ2-3; D might be TRBD1 (5 bases). The chain's CDR3 is CASSFGVQITRGTQYF. CDR3 nucleotides: TGTGCCAGCAGCTTCGGTGTGCAGATTACAAGGGGAACGCAGTATTTT. Complete variable domain (other parts from reference TRBV7-2 and TRBJ2-3): GAGVSQSPSNKVTEKGKDVELRCDPISGHTALYWYRQSLGQGLEFLIYFQGNSAPDKSGLPSDRFSAERTGGSVSTLTIQRTQQEDSAVYLCASSFGVQITRGTQYFGPGTRLTVL.